This is a list of T cell receptor beta chains from one sample in a study of CD8+ T cells in alopecia areata. Clones were sequenced by immunoSEQ multiplex PCR, and TCRdb holds only the in-frame ones, with some missing. The sample carries 150,000 to 200,000 clones, about half recorded once. The source was CD8+ T cells sorted from blood, collected at roughly week 52, from a patient treated with tofacitinib. The source is a human donor with alopecia areata. CDR3s include the opening cysteine and the closing phenylalanine or tryptophan. The D gene is left open where the match is weak. The listing skips clone size in some rows; elsewhere it reads once, few, many or a size class.

J,size,V,D,CDR3,DNA
TRBJ1-6,few,TRBV7-2,NA,CASSLGTGYNSPLHF,TGTGCCAGCAGCTTAGGCACAGGCTATAATTCACCCCTCCACTTT
TRBJ2-7,NA,TRBV7-2,NA,CASGSPQTYEQYF,TGTGCCAGCGGCAGCCCTCAAACCTACGAGCAGTACTTC
TRBJ1-1,few,TRBV30,NA,CAWSVKGSTEAFF,TGTGCCTGGAGTGTGAAGGGGAGCACTGAAGCTTTCTTT
TRBJ2-3,few,TRBV4-2,NA,CASSQEPGADTDTQYF,TGTGCCAGCAGCCAAGAACCGGGGGCCGACACAGATACGCAGTATTTT
TRBJ1-6,NA,TRBV5-1,NA,CASSLGPNSPLHF,TGCGCCAGCAGCTTGGGTCCCAATTCACCCCTCCACTTT
TRBJ1-3,NA,TRBV13,NA,CASSLESDGNTIYF,TGTGCCAGCAGCTTAGAGTCAGATGGAAACACCATATATTTT
TRBJ2-1,NA,TRBV15,NA,CATNLERDNEQFF,TGTGCCACCAACTTAGAGCGGGACAATGAGCAGTTCTTC
TRBJ1-2,NA,TRBV29-1,TRBD1,CSVETKTEGQGTDYGYTF,TGCAGCGTTGAAACAAAGACAGAGGGACAGGGAACTGACTATGGCTACACCTTC
TRBJ2-3,few,TRBV5-4,NA,CASSAGAGTDTQYF,TGTGCCAGCAGCGCGGGGGCGGGCACAGATACGCAGTATTTT
TRBJ2-7,NA,TRBV27,TRBD1,CASSTPGQGRPYEQYF,TGTGCCAGCAGCACGCCAGGACAGGGGCGTCCCTACGAGCAGTACTTC
TRBJ1-5,few,TRBV30,NA,CAWSVDSNQPQHF,TGTGCCTGGAGTGTAGATAGCAATCAGCCCCAGCATTTT
TRBJ2-2,NA,TRBV29-1,NA,CSVEGGTGELFF,TGCAGCGTTGAAGGGGGGACCGGGGAGCTGTTTTTT
TRBJ2-3,NA,TRBV9,TRBD2,CASSETSGSTDTQYF,TGTGCCAGCAGCGAGACTAGCGGAAGCACAGATACGCAGTATTTT
TRBJ2-7,few,TRBV27,TRBD2,CASSHVAGGYEQYF,TGTGCCAGCAGTCACGTAGCGGGGGGCTACGAGCAGTACTTC
TRBJ2-3,NA,TRBV9,NA,CASSVEGISTDTQYF,TGTGCCAGCAGCGTAGAGGGGATTAGCACAGATACGCAGTATTTT
TRBJ2-6,few,TRBV29-1,NA,CSVEAGANVLTF,TGCAGCGTTGAGGCTGGGGCCAACGTCCTGACTTTC
TRBJ1-5,NA,TRBV25-1,TRBD1,CASSSQGGQPQHF,TGTGCCAGCAGTTCCCAGGGGGGTCAGCCCCAGCATTTT
TRBJ2-1,NA,TRBV2,TRBD1,CASSPLTGGSSYNEQFF,TGTGCCAGCAGCCCGTTGACAGGGGGGAGCTCCTACAATGAGCAGTTCTTC
TRBJ1-1,few,TRBV18,NA,CASSPDVGTDTEAFF,TGTGCCAGCTCTCCCGACGTGGGTACTGACACTGAAGCTTTCTTT
TRBJ1-2,NA,TRBV14,NA,CASSQDWGVPYGYTF,TGTGCCAGCAGCCAAGATTGGGGGGTTCCCTATGGCTACACCTTC
TRBJ2-1,NA,TRBV5-1,TRBD2,CASSLGLAGADEQFF,TGCGCCAGCAGCTTGGGACTAGCGGGGGCGGATGAGCAGTTCTTC
TRBJ1-6,few,TRBV6-5,NA,CASSYSGNSPLHF,TGTGCCAGCAGTTACTCTGGGAATTCACCCCTCCACTTT
TRBJ2-3,NA,TRBV19,NA,CASSTGHLRDTQYF,TGTGCCAGTAGTACTGGACACCTTAGGGATACGCAGTATTTT
TRBJ1-2,once,TRBV27,TRBD1,CASSLGTGGANGYTF,TGTGCCAGCAGTCTAGGGACAGGGGGCGCGAATGGCTACACCTTC
TRBJ1-1,few,TRBV23-1,NA,CASSLRRNTEAFF,TGCGCCAGCAGTCTAAGGCGGAACACTGAAGCTTTCTTT
TRBJ2-7,NA,TRBV4-1,NA,CASSQESVSDGSSYEQYF,TGCGCCAGCAGCCAAGAATCGGTATCAGACGGTAGCTCCTACGAGCAGTACTTC
TRBJ2-7,NA,TRBV5-6,NA,CASSLGQYEQYF,TGTGCCAGCAGCTTGGGACAGTACGAGCAGTACTTC
TRBJ2-2,NA,TRBV6-5,NA,CASSSPGTVSGELFF,TGTGCCAGCAGTTCTCCAGGGACTGTCTCCGGGGAGCTGTTTTTT
TRBJ2-7,NA,TRBV4-1,NA,CASSQSPGGTYEQYF,TGCGCCAGCAGCCAATCTCCCGGAGGGACCTACGAGCAGTACTTC
TRBJ2-5,few,TRBV7-9,NA,CASKGLAQETQYF,TGTGCCAGCAAGGGACTGGCTCAAGAGACCCAGTACTTC
TRBJ1-2,NA,TRBV4-2,TRBD1,CASSQVGQVNYGYTF,TGTGCCAGCAGCCAAGTGGGACAGGTGAACTATGGCTACACCTTC
TRBJ2-5,once,TRBV30,NA,CAWSRAYRQETQYF,TGTGCCTGGAGTCGGGCGTACCGTCAAGAGACCCAGTACTTC
TRBJ2-7,few,TRBV30,TRBD1,CAWSGQGGYEQYF,TGTGCCTGGAGTGGACAGGGGGGTTACGAGCAGTACTTC
TRBJ2-3,NA,TRBV6-4,NA,CASSDSTSTDTQYF,TGTGCCAGCAGTGACTCGACTAGCACAGATACGCAGTATTTT